These 32 T cell receptor beta chains originate from one sample sequenced in a study of cytomegalovirus exposure and HLA in healthy donors (dated by TCRdb to about 2017). Library generation was performed with the immunoSEQ multiplex PCR assay. A mixture of 60 forward primers for TCR Vbeta segments and 13 reverse primers for TCR Jbeta segments was used in the multiplex PCR. Entries here come from immuneACCESS through TCRdb and include only in-frame sequences with V and J called. Some clones fail to appear in such tables; in the studies checked, an unresolved V gene covers under half of the shortfall, and the cause of the remainder is unknown. For this sample there are 100,000 to 150,000 clones; around 9% appear just once. Roughly 6.4% of the sample lies in the top ten. Source material: PBMCs. Receptors originate from a middle-aged woman in good health and CMV-seropositive.

The rearrangement links TRBV5-1 to TRBJ1-4, with 7 bases identical to TRBD1. Losses at the gene ends were 4 bases for V and 5 bases for J; bases not matched to a gene: 5. Germline CDR1 is SGHRS and CDR2 is YFSETQ. The CDR3 consists of 14 residues. The CDR3 coding sequence is TGCGCCAGCAGCGGACAGGTTGGAAATGAAAAACTGTTTTTT. This translates into CASSGQVGNEKLFF.

The rearrangement links TRBV5-1 to TRBJ2-3, with 11 positions matching TRBD1. Germline V CDR1 and CDR2: SGHRS, YFSETQ. CDR3 length: 15 amino acids. V dropped 3 bases and J dropped 5; count of bases not matched to a gene: 5. CDR3 nucleotides: TGCGCCAGCAGCTCTTCCGGGACAGGGGGAGATACGCAGTATTTT. It yields the protein CASSSSGTGGDTQYF.

The genes are TRBV29-1 and TRBJ1-1, with a tentative D call TRBD1 (6 bases). V was clipped by 1 base and J by 3 bases, with 9 bases between them. The germline CDR1 and CDR2 sequences are SQVTM and ANQGSEA. The CDR3 loop spans 13 amino acids. The CDR3 DNA reads TGCAGCGTTGAAGGGGGGCAGGACACTGAAGCTTTCTTT. Its protein is CSVEGGQDTEAFF.

This clone was seen more than once but under ten times. This chain connects TRBV7-6 to TRBJ1-1, with D perhaps matching TRBD1 (6 bases). The germline gives CDR1 SGHVS, CDR2 FNYEAQ. V gave up 5 bases and J gave up 1 base, with 14 bases separating them. The CDR3 loop spans 15 amino acids. The CDR3 spells CASSLTGFGNTEAFF. The DNA of the CDR3 is TGTGCCAGCAGCCTAACAGGGTTTGGGAACACTGAAGCTTTCTTT.

This clone was seen more than once but under ten times. The rearrangement joins TRBV5-1 to TRBJ2-7; 7 bases agree with TRBD2. CDR1 is SGHRS, CDR2 YFSETQ, per germline. The CDR3 spans 15 residues. V lost 2 bases to trimming and J lost 2 bases; unmatched junction nucleotides: 7. Written as DNA, the CDR3 is TGCGCCAGCAGCTTCGTCGGGGGGTTAGCCTACGAGCAGTACTTC. Translating it yields CASSFVGGLAYEQYF.

This clone came up a few times. This chain connects TRBV9 to TRBJ2-3; D is perhaps TRBD2 (6 bases). Trimming took 3 bases from V and 4 from J, leaving 12 bases between them. The CDR3 sequence is 14 residues long. CDR1 and CDR2 (germline): SGDLS, YYNGEE. The CDR3 loop reads CASSALLAADTQYF. CDR3 nucleotides: TGTGCCAGCAGCGCGCTACTAGCTGCAGATACGCAGTATTTT.

CDR3: CASIRDTNTGELFF. The CDR3 DNA reads TGTGCCAGCATCCGGGACACGAACACCGGGGAGCTGTTTTTT. The chain links TRBV2 to TRBJ2-2; the D gene is possibly TRBD1 (6 bases). CDR1 is SNHLY, CDR2 FYNNEI, per germline. Trimming cost V 7 bases and J 0 bases, with 9 bases left between them. The CDR3 runs 14 residues.

This clone was found a few times. V is TRBV9 and J is TRBJ1-4; D gene unclear. Germline V gives CDR1 SGDLS, CDR2 YYNGEE. The CDR3 length is 14 residues. V was trimmed by 0 bases and J by 6 bases, leaving 9 bases between them. The CDR3 loop is CASSVDGRDEKLFF. The CDR3 DNA reads TGTGCCAGCAGCGTAGACGGGAGGGATGAAAAACTGTTTTTT.

The table lists this clone with a few counts. The chain is built from TRBV7-2 and TRBJ2-2, with TRBD2 matching over 8 bases. This CDR3 has 16 amino acids. Germline trimming cut 3 bases from V and 2 bases from J; bases unmatched to any gene: 5. The germline V gene has CDR1 SGHTA and CDR2 FQGNSA. The CDR3 DNA reads TGTGCCAGCAGCTTCCGGGGGGGTCACAACACCGGGGAGCTGTTTTTT. This sequence encodes CASSFRGGHNTGELFF.

The chain carries TRBV10-2 and TRBJ2-3; 8 positions match TRBD2. Germline V gene data show CDR1 as WSHSY and CDR2 as SAAADI. The CDR3 runs to 14 residues. Germline trimming cut 7 bases from V and 2 bases from J; bases unmatched to any gene: 5. CDR3 coding DNA: TGCGCCAGCAAGCGGGGGACTGACACAGATACGCAGTATTTT. Its protein is CASKRGTDTDTQYF.

The chain combines TRBV18 with TRBJ2-6, with a weak D call TRBD1 (6 bases). V was trimmed by 4 bases and J by 1 base, leaving 20 bases between them. The CDR3 length is 19 residues. Germline CDR1 is KGHSH and CDR2 is LQKENI. Here the CDR3 reads CASSQLQGRPLSGANVLTF. As DNA, the CDR3 is TGTGCCAGCTCACAGCTACAGGGAAGACCTCTGTCTGGGGCCAACGTCCTGACTTTC. The full variable domain, rest sourced from reference TRBV18 and TRBJ2-6, is NAGVMQNPRHLVRRRGQEARLRCSPMKGHSHVYWYRQLPEEGLKFMVYLQKENIIDESGMPKERFSAEFPKEGPSILRIQQVVRGDSAAYFCASSQLQGRPLSGANVLTFGAGSRLTVL.

This clone has just a few counts. CDR3 sequence (DNA): TGCGCCAGCAGCGTAGGGGGGGCTTCCGGGGAGCTGTTTTTT. It encodes CASSVGGASGELFF. The rearrangement uses TRBV5-1 and TRBJ2-2, with D perhaps matching TRBD2 (7 bases). The CDR3 is 14 amino acids. Between the trimmed V and J ends, which lost 4 bases and 6 bases, there was a span of 13 bases. Germline-derived CDR1 and CDR2 are SGHRS and YFSETQ.

V usage is TRBV2 and J usage is TRBJ2-5; the match to TRBD1 covers 9 bases. The end of the DNA fits TRBJ2-7 better, so the J call may be wrong. This CDR3 has 14 amino acids. The germline CDR1 and CDR2 sequences are SNHLY and FYNNEI. The CDR3 sequence is CASSLTGGSYEQYF. The CDR3, as DNA: TGTGCCAGCAGTCTGACAGGGGGCTCCTACGAGCAGTACTTC.

The gene calls are TRBV2 and TRBJ2-7; tentative D call: TRBD2 (5 bases). The CDR3 length is 15 residues. Germline V lookup: CDR1 SNHLY, CDR2 FYNNEI. V was trimmed by 1 base and J by 2 bases, leaving 12 bases between them. The CDR3 nucleotides read TGTGCCAGCAGTGAAGGAGGGAGCATAACCTACGAGCAGTACTTC. Protein sequence: CASSEGGSITYEQYF.

This clone has a handful of counts. The CDR3 loop reads CASRATGGLNEKLFF. Written as DNA, the CDR3 is TGTGCCAGCAGAGCTACAGGGGGATTAAATGAAAAACTGTTTTTT. The chain combines TRBV6-1 with TRBJ1-4, with TRBD1 matching over 8 bases. V gave up 6 bases and J gave up 5 bases; unmatched junction bases: 8. Germline CDR1 and CDR2: MNHNS and SASEGT. The CDR3 covers 15 residues.

The chain couples TRBV5-1 to TRBJ1-1; 9 nucleotides line up with TRBD1. CDR1 is SGHRS and CDR2 is YFSETQ in the germline V gene. CDR3 length equals 15 residues. J gave up 4 bases and V 4 bases, and 8 bases lay outside the gene matches. CDR3 in DNA: TGCGCCAGCAGCCCCATCGGGACAGGGCCCACTGAAGCTTTCTTT. Its protein product is CASSPIGTGPTEAFF.

The sample holds a few counts of this clone. This sequence joins TRBV6-1 and TRBJ1-5, with 7 positions matching TRBD1. CDR1 is MNHNS, CDR2 SASEGT, per germline. The trim removed 3 bases at V and 1 base at J, leaving 9 bases unmatched. This CDR3 contains 17 residues. CDR3 amino acids: CASSEGLTGKSNQPQHF. The DNA for the CDR3 is TGTGCCAGCAGTGAGGGCCTGACAGGGAAAAGCAATCAGCCCCAGCATTTT.

This clone was found a few times. The chain carries TRBV9 and TRBJ2-5; D not certain. The germline V gene has CDR1 SGDLS and CDR2 YYNGEE. The CDR3 has 15 residues. Trimming pared 0 bases from V and 2 bases from J, leaving 11 bases between. This CDR3 is CASSVALGQQETQYF. DNA of the CDR3: TGTGCCAGCAGCGTAGCTCTTGGGCAGCAAGAGACCCAGTACTTC.

The genes are TRBV4-1 and TRBJ1-6; D unresolved. CDR3 length equals 14 residues. From germline, CDR1 is MGHRA and CDR2 YSYEKL. V was shortened by 0 bases and J by 11 bases, with 11 bases between the two germline ends. This CDR3 reads CASSQEPQRPPLHF. In DNA, the CDR3 is TGCGCCAGCAGCCAAGAGCCCCAGAGGCCACCCCTCCACTTT.

The rearrangement uses TRBV4-1 and TRBJ1-1; 12 bases match TRBD1. J lost 4 bases, V lost 0 bases, and 3 bases had no gene match. Per the germline V gene, CDR1 is MGHRA and CDR2 is YSYEKL. This CDR3 has 16 residues. The CDR3 sequence: CASSQEGTGGITEAFF. In DNA, the CDR3 is TGCGCCAGCAGCCAAGAGGGGACAGGGGGCATCACTGAAGCTTTCTTT.

This clone has only a few counts. This rearrangement joins TRBV7-2 to TRBJ2-2; a weak D match, TRBD2 (6 bases). This CDR3 is 16 amino acids long. With 4 bases removed from V and 1 base from J, the gap between germline ends came to 13 bases. Looked up from germline, CDR1 is SGHTA and CDR2 is FQGNSA. CDR3 sequence reads: CASSSQRRGNTGELFF. CDR3 sequence (DNA): TGTGCCAGCAGCTCTCAGAGGAGGGGGAACACCGGGGAGCTGTTTTTT.

The V gene is TRBV5-1, the J gene TRBJ2-7; TRBD2 agrees at 7 bases. Unmatched junction bases numbered 3, after V lost 0 bases and J lost 3 bases. CDR3 length: 14 amino acids. Germline V gene data show CDR1 as SGHRS and CDR2 as YFSETQ. CDR3 in amino acids: CASSLGRGYYEQYF. CDR3 DNA: TGCGCCAGCAGCTTGGGGCGGGGGTACTACGAGCAGTACTTC.

The chain combines TRBV6-1 with TRBJ1-6; 8 positions agree with TRBD1. V gave up 2 bases and J gave up 8 bases; unmatched junction bases: 5. CDR3 length: 15 residues. Per germline, CDR1 MNHNS and CDR2 SASEGT. CDR3 DNA sequence: TGTGCCAGCAGTGAACAAGGGACAGGATATTCACCCCTCCACTTT. This gives the protein CASSEQGTGYSPLHF.

This clone was seen a few times. Sequence at one end of the junction differs from germline and may be a read error. The rearrangement links TRBV29-1 to TRBJ1-2; weak D call: TRBD1 (6 bases). This CDR3 comprises 12 residues. The V gene's germline CDR1 is SQVTM and CDR2 ANQGSEA. CDR3 nucleotides: TGCAGCGTTGAAGGGTCAGGGGATGGCTGCACCTTC. Encoded protein: CSVEGSGDGCTF.

The CDR3 loop is CASSDQTVGETQYF. As DNA, the CDR3 is TGTGCCAGCAGCGACCAGACAGTCGGGGAGACCCAGTACTTC. The rearrangement uses TRBV9 and TRBJ2-5, with TRBD1 as a possible D gene (5 bases). The germline CDR1 and CDR2 sequences are SGDLS and YYNGEE. The CDR3 loop spans 14 amino acids. V was pared by 3 bases and J by 5 bases, with 14 bases between.

This clone turned up a few times. This chain joins TRBV9 and TRBJ1-2; TRBD1 matches 7 bases. The CDR3 contains 14 residues. Germline V lookup: CDR1 SGDLS, CDR2 YYNGEE. With 4 bases clipped from V and 0 bases from J, the junction kept 3 bases outside the gene matches. The CDR3 DNA follows: TGTGCCAGCAGCTCCGGACAGGCTAACTATGGCTACACCTTC. The encoded protein is CASSSGQANYGYTF.

As to this clone: An end of the junction does not agree with germline; a read error may underlie this. J is TRBJ1-5 and V is TRBV6-1, with D possibly being TRBD1 (6 bases). This CDR3 comprises 17 residues. Germline CDR1 MNHNS, CDR2 SASEGT. The CDR3, as DNA: TGTGCCAGCAGTGAAAGAACAGGGAGAGAGAGCAGTCAGCCCCAGCATTTT. This gives the protein CASSERTGRESSQPQHF.

The chain links TRBV5-1 to TRBJ1-2, with D tentatively TRBD1 (5 bases). V was pared by 0 bases and J by 1 base, with 10 bases between. This CDR3 comprises 15 residues. Germline lookup yields CDR1 SGHRS and CDR2 YFSETQ. CDR3 sequence reads: CASSLGQGNNYGYTF. DNA of the CDR3: TGCGCCAGCAGCTTGGGGCAGGGAAATAACTATGGCTACACCTTC.

This clone was seen a few times. The chain is built from TRBV2 and TRBJ1-2; the D gene is possibly TRBD1 (5 bases). V lost 4 bases to trimming and J lost 2 bases, with 17 bases between them. The CDR3 is 16 residues long. Germline CDR1 is SNHLY and CDR2 is FYNNEI. The CDR3 loop is CASSGTPRQSNYGYTF. The CDR3 nucleotides read TGTGCCAGCAGTGGTACCCCCCGACAGTCCAACTATGGCTACACCTTC.

This chain connects TRBV7-9 to TRBJ1-5; D call uncertain. Looked up from germline, CDR1 is SEHNR and CDR2 is FQNEAQ (reference sequence). V lost 5 bases and J 5 bases, leaving 10 bases between the germline ends. The CDR3 covers 13 residues. As DNA, the CDR3 is TGTGCCAGCAGCATCTCCGGAGATCAGCCCCAGCATTTT. As protein: CASSISGDQPQHF.

This clone was counted a few times. The V and J genes are TRBV27 and TRBJ1-6, with TRBD1 matching over 7 bases. CDR1 is MNHEY, CDR2 SMNVEV, per germline (reference sequence). CDR3 size: 14 residues. The ends lost 4 bases at V and 6 bases at J; junction bases unmatched: 3. Here the CDR3 DNA reads TGTGCCAGCAGTTCCTCAGGGGGTAATTCACCCCTCCACTTT. Translation: CASSSSGGNSPLHF.

This clone was picked up a small number of times. The rearrangement joins TRBV10-3 to TRBJ2-1, with D possibly matching TRBD1 (5 bases). Germline V gene lookup returns CDR1 ENHRY and CDR2 SYGVKD. Trimming shortened V by 7 bases and J by 10 bases, and 20 bases separated the two germline ends. The CDR3 has 14 amino acids. CDR3 DNA: TGTGCCATCAATACAGGCTCTTTGATGCAGGAGCAGTTCTTC. It codes for CAINTGSLMQEQFF.